These 25 T cell receptor beta chains share one sample of origin, sequenced in a study of human T cells and chemical hapten exposure. Stated time point: patch test 3, about 24 weeks after DPC sensitization. The treatment here: therapeutic diphenylcyclopropenone sensitization with weekly scalp DPC. TCRdb re-derived calls from the RACE reads in MiXCR, one entry per CDR3 protein. The profile covers roughly 71,000 distinct CDR3 sequences, with 11% appearing a single time and roughly 1.4% taken by the ten largest. Sequencing used whole blood, obtained in connection with sensitization to the hapten diphenylcyclopropenone (DPC). The receptors originated from a woman aged 50 to 60 with alopecia areata. Some clones in this sample may be carry-over from other donors' samples.

This clonotype was seen ten or more times. This chain links TRBV10-2 with TRBJ2-2; D gene unclear. The CDR3 consists of 14 residues. V was clipped by 0 bases and J by 7 bases, with 9 bases between them. Germline V CDR1 and CDR2: WSHSY, SAAADI. The CDR3 coding sequence is TGCGCCAGCAGTGAGTCAAAGATAATCGGGGAGCTGTTTTTT. This codes for CASSESKIIGELFF.

CDR3 sequence (DNA): TGTGCCAGCAGCTTGAGGGGACATCAGTACTTC. Translating it yields CASSLRGHQYF. The chain uses TRBV7-9 and TRBJ2-7; a possible D gene is TRBD1 (6 bases). The CDR3 sequence is 11 residues long. V lost 3 bases and J lost 10, with 10 bases in between. Germline V gives CDR1 SEHNR, CDR2 FQNEAQ (reference sequence).

This clonotype was seen a handful of times. The J gene is TRBJ2-1, the V gene TRBV4-2; 11 bases are shared with TRBD2. This CDR3 is built from 18 residues. Germline CDR1 is LGHNA and CDR2 is YNFKEQ. Unmatched junction bases numbered 8, after V lost 4 bases and J lost 0 bases. As DNA, the CDR3 is TGTGCCAGCAGCCTGCTAGCGGGGGGTCCCGGCTCCTACAATGAGCAGTTCTTC. Amino acid sequence: CASSLLAGGPGSYNEQFF.

This clonotype was recorded a few times. The chain is built from TRBV6-5 and TRBJ2-2; D perhaps matches TRBD2 (5 bases). The CDR3 runs 15 residues. Trimming took off 6 bases at V and 4 bases at J, with 15 bases between the two ends. The V gene's germline CDR1 is MNHEY and CDR2 SVGAGI. The CDR3 reads CASSPTGIPTGELFF. CDR3 in DNA: TGTGCCAGCAGCCCAACCGGGATACCCACCGGGGAGCTGTTTTTT.

The chain employs TRBV28 and TRBJ2-7; D is possibly TRBD1 (6 bases). V was pared by 4 bases and J by 6 bases, with 19 bases between. This CDR3 spans 15 amino acids. Germline V lookup: CDR1 MDHEN, CDR2 SYDVKM. The CDR3 sequence is CASSSDSTSPREQYF. CDR3 in DNA: TGTGCCAGCAGTTCGGACAGCACTTCCCCCCGCGAGCAGTACTTC. Full variable domain (rest looked up from reference TRBV28 and TRBJ2-7): DVKVTQSSRYLVKRTGEKVFLECVQDMDHENMFWYRQDPGLGLRLIYFSYDVKMKEKGDIPEGYSVSREKKERFSLILESASTNQTSMYLCASSSDSTSPREQYFGPGTRLTVT.

This clonotype showed up many times. This chain links TRBV12-3 or TRBV12-4 with TRBJ2-6, with 7 bases lining up with TRBD1. The CDR3 sequence is 17 residues long. V dropped 5 bases and J dropped 0; count of bases not matched to a gene: 7. The CDR3 nucleotides are TGTGCCAGCAGTCTTCCGGGACAGAGCTCTGGGGCCAACGTCCTGACTTTC. This sequence encodes CASSLPGQSSGANVLTF.

This clonotype appeared many times. The V gene is TRBV7-8, the J gene TRBJ1-5; D is uncertain. V lost 2 bases to trimming and J lost 6 bases, with 8 bases between them. The germline V gene has CDR1 SGHVS and CDR2 FQNEAQ. This CDR3 has 13 residues. The DNA for the CDR3 is TGTGCCAGCAGCTTAAGCGCACTTCAGCCCCAGCATTTT. Translating it yields CASSLSALQPQHF.

The chain employs TRBV18 and TRBJ1-2; D may be TRBD1 (6 bases). The V and J ends lost 4 bases and 4 bases respectively, with 13 bases between them. CDR3 size: 14 residues. CDR1 is KGHSH, CDR2 LQKENI, per germline. This chain's CDR3 is CASSLPTGPYGYTF. The CDR3 coding sequence is TGTGCCAGCTCACTACCGACAGGCCCCTATGGCTACACCTTC.

This clonotype turned up a few times. The chain is built from TRBV7-8 and TRBJ2-3; 10 bases map to TRBD2. Germline-derived CDR1 and CDR2 are SGHVS and FQNEAQ. The J segment lost 1 base and the V segment lost 5 bases, leaving 12 bases of the junction unmatched. This CDR3 region has 18 residues. CDR3 nucleotides: TGTGCCAGCAGCCCGAGGGGACTAGCGAGGCGTCGCACAGATACGCAGTATTTT. Translated, it gives CASSPRGLARRRTDTQYF.

The chain carries TRBV3-1 and TRBJ2-7; 9 bases match TRBD1. After removal of 3 bases from V and 3 bases from J, the junction contained 3 bases not matched to a gene. The CDR3 extends over 14 amino acids. Germline V lookup: CDR1 LGHDT, CDR2 YNNKEL (reference sequence). The CDR3: CASSQTTGGYEQYF. CDR3 sequence (DNA): TGTGCCAGCAGCCAGACGACAGGGGGCTACGAGCAGTACTTC.

The chain couples TRBV5-1 to TRBJ2-3, with a tentative D call TRBD2 (5 bases). The germline gives CDR1 SGHRS, CDR2 YFSETQ. V gave up 5 bases and J gave up 6 bases, with 16 bases separating them. The CDR3 runs 14 residues. CDR3 nucleotide sequence: TGCGCCAGCAGAAGAACGGGAAGGACCGATACGCAGTATTTT. The encoded protein is CASRRTGRTDTQYF.

This clonotype was detected many times. The J gene is TRBJ2-2, the V gene TRBV6-1; D not certain. The CDR3 totals 14 residues. The germline V gene has CDR1 MNHNS and CDR2 SASEGT. V lost 2 bases, J lost 7 bases, and 11 bases lay in between. The CDR3 DNA reads as TGTGCCAGCAGTGAAATACGGACGAACGGGGAGCTGTTTTTT. This gives the protein CASSEIRTNGELFF.

This clonotype appeared many times. The chain uses TRBV4-3 and TRBJ2-3; D unresolved. CDR3 length equals 14 residues. V shed 0 bases and J shed 4 bases, with 8 bases lying between them. Germline V CDR1 and CDR2: LGHNA, YSLEER. CDR3 protein: CASSQDLVSDTQYF. CDR3 DNA sequence: TGCGCCAGCAGCCAAGATTTAGTTTCAGATACGCAGTATTTT.

This clonotype was observed at least ten times. The CDR3 DNA reads as TGTGCCAGCAGCCCGGGACGGCTTAATTCACCCCTCCACTTT. Translation: CASSPGRLNSPLHF. The chain recombines TRBV3-1 with TRBJ1-6; D possibly corresponds to TRBD1 (5 bases). Per the germline V gene, CDR1 is LGHDT and CDR2 is YNNKEL (reference sequence). The CDR3 is 14 residues long. Trimming removed 4 bases from V and 6 bases from J, with 10 bases in between.

The gene calls are TRBV6-5 and TRBJ2-5; TRBD2 is a possible D gene (5 bases). V dropped 2 bases and J dropped 5 bases, with 15 bases sitting between them. Per the germline V gene, CDR1 is MNHEY and CDR2 is SVGAGI. This CDR3 region has 15 residues. Here the CDR3 DNA reads TGTGCCAGCAGTTACACCGGACTCCTCGGGGAGACCCAGTACTTC. Translated: CASSYTGLLGETQYF.

A note on this clonotype: One end of the junction is discordant with germline, which a read error may explain. The chain combines TRBV10-3 with TRBJ2-2; 8 bases agree with TRBD1. Germline loops: CDR1 ENHRY, CDR2 SYGVKD. CDR3 length: 17 amino acids. The CDR3 DNA reads as TGTGCCATCAGAGAGTTTCCCGGGACAGGACCCACCGGGGAGCTGTTTTTT. Translation gives CAIREFPGTGPTGELFF.

This clonotype was seen repeatedly, ten times or more. The chain has TRBV27 and TRBJ2-2; no firm D call. V dropped 6 bases and J dropped 5 bases, with 16 bases sitting between them. Looked up from germline, CDR1 is MNHEY and CDR2 is SMNVEV (reference sequence). The CDR3 is 15 residues long. The CDR3 DNA reads TGTGCCAGCAGCCCCCCCCGGACCCAGACCGGGGAGCTGTTTTTT. This translates into CASSPPRTQTGELFF.

The sample holds many counts of this clonotype. This chain links TRBV7-9 with TRBJ1-2, with 7 bases lining up with TRBD1. Germline CDR1 reads SEHNR; CDR2 reads FQNEAQ (reference sequence). V was pared by 5 bases and J by 2 bases, with 8 bases of the junction left unmatched. The CDR3 is 15 amino acids. The CDR3 nucleotides read TGTGCCAGCAGCCCCCAGGGACAGATAAACTATGGCTACACCTTC. The encoded protein is CASSPQGQINYGYTF.

The sample holds a few counts of this clonotype. The chain links TRBV11-2 to TRBJ2-5; tentatively, D is TRBD1 (6 bases). The V and J ends lost 5 bases and 1 base respectively, with 17 bases between them. The germline V gene has CDR1 SGHAT and CDR2 FQNNGV. The CDR3 loop spans 16 amino acids. The CDR3 here is CASSPGVLGSQETQYF. The DNA for the CDR3 is TGTGCCAGCAGCCCAGGGGTGTTGGGAAGCCAAGAGACCCAGTACTTC. Filled out from reference TRBV11-2 and TRBJ2-5, the complete variable domain reads EAGVAQSPRYKIIEKRQSVAFWCNPISGHATLYWYQQILGQGPKLLIQFQNNGVVDDSQLPKDRFSAERLKGVDSTLKIQPAKLEDSAVYLCASSPGVLGSQETQYFGPGTRLLVL.

This clonotype came up a few times. V gene TRBV19 combines with J gene TRBJ1-1; unclear D gene. CDR1 and CDR2 (germline): LNHDA, SQIVND (reference sequence). The length of the CDR3 is 16 residues. V shed 3 bases and J shed 1 base, with 15 bases lying between them. The CDR3 loop reads CASSISGSRGNTEAFF. CDR3 bases: TGTGCCAGTAGTATCTCAGGCTCCCGGGGGAACACTGAAGCTTTCTTT.

This clonotype was detected only a few times. The chain has TRBV29-1 and TRBJ2-3; 8 bases are a match to TRBD1. The J segment lost 0 bases and the V segment lost 5 bases, leaving 7 bases of the junction unmatched. The length of the CDR3 is 15 residues. CDR1 and CDR2 from the germline V gene are SQVTM and ANQGSEA. CDR3 bases: TGCAGCGTTTGGGGACAGGCACCGAGCACAGATACGCAGTATTTT. Its protein is CSVWGQAPSTDTQYF.

CDR3 sequence reads: CASSLERHDGYTF. CDR3 nucleotide sequence: TGCGCCAGCAGCTTGGAGCGGCACGATGGCTACACCTTC. J is TRBJ1-2 and V is TRBV5-1; D gene uncertain. Between the trimmed V and J ends, which lost 0 bases and 6 bases, there was a span of 9 bases. Germline-derived CDR1 and CDR2 are SGHRS and YFSETQ. CDR3 length: 13 amino acids.

The table lists this clonotype with many counts. This chain links TRBV28 with TRBJ2-3, with D unclear. Germline V gives CDR1 MDHEN, CDR2 SYDVKM. The CDR3 has 14 amino acids. Trimming removed 5 bases from V and 1 base from J, with 10 bases in between. CDR3 DNA sequence: TGTGCCAGCAGTCCATTAACCCGCACAGATACGCAGTATTTT. This sequence encodes CASSPLTRTDTQYF.

The V and J genes are TRBV11-2 and TRBJ1-5; tentatively, D is TRBD1 (6 bases). The CDR3 runs 12 residues. Trimming cost V 4 bases and J 11 bases, with 12 bases left between them. Germline lookup yields CDR1 SGHAT and CDR2 FQNNGV. This chain's CDR3 is CASSSQGRAQHF. CDR3 bases: TGTGCCAGCAGCTCCCAGGGGAGGGCCCAGCATTTT.

In this sample, this clonotype turned up a few times. The V call is TRBV29-1, the J call TRBJ1-1; D call uncertain. Trimming pared 3 bases from V and 2 bases from J, leaving 7 bases between. Looked up from germline, CDR1 is SQVTM and CDR2 is ANQGSEA. The CDR3 is 12 residues long. CDR3 residues: CSVDNRNTEAFF. The CDR3, as DNA: TGCAGCGTTGATAACAGAAACACTGAAGCTTTCTTT.